What follows describes a single T cell receptor (beta chain). The antigen is unknown. PCR involved 60 Vbeta and 13 Jbeta primers. Measured with immunoSEQ multiplex PCR; TCRdb has only the in-frame clones, and not every one. The repertoire consists of some 180,000 clones, with 65% to 90% occurring once and the leading ten covering approximately 2.1%. These data originate in a study of cytomegalovirus exposure and HLA in healthy donors. V lost 3 bases, J lost 3 bases, and 9 bases lay in between. The CDR3 consists of 13 residues. Germline-derived CDR1 and CDR2 are MNHEY and SVGAGI. Study outcomes and limitations: A few CMV-associated chains proved CMV antigen-specific in vitro. According to an earlier analysis, most TCR beta V segments yielded productive rearrangements about 87% or about 30% of the time.

This TCR was sampled from a male donor in good health and CMV-seronegative. V gene TRBV6-5 combines with J gene TRBJ2-7; D ambiguous. What was sequenced was PBMCs. The CDR3 sequence: CASSYSYSYEQYF. The CDR3 bases are TGTGCCAGCAGTTATTCGTACAGCTACGAGCAGTACTTC.